These 2 T cell receptor beta chains share one sample of origin, sequenced in a study of blood T cells in healthy people across ages. The authors ran a second PCR of roughly 6 to 12 cycles using a sample-barcoded 5' primer and a J-beta primer mix. TCRdb processed the 5' RACE reads anew with MiXCR; each CDR3 protein has one entry. This table has some 1,500,000 distinct CDR3 sequences, less than 45% appearing once. The specimen was blood. The receptors come from a woman in her late teens or twenties in good health.

The CDR3 here is CASSPEPRDGYTF. Written as DNA, the CDR3 is TGTGCCAGCTCACCAGAGCCCAGGGATGGCTACACCTTC. The chain uses TRBV18 and TRBJ1-2; tentative D call: TRBD1 (5 bases). CDR1 and CDR2 (germline): KGHSH, LQKENI. V lost 2 bases to trimming and J lost 6 bases, with 10 bases between them. This CDR3 is 13 amino acids long.

This clonotype appeared a few times. The chain is built from TRBV7-2 and TRBJ2-7; TRBD2 aligns across 7 bases. Germline CDR1 SGHTA, CDR2 FQGNSA. V lost 1 base and J lost 3; bases outside the gene matches: 3. The CDR3 extends over 14 amino acids. CDR3 protein: CASSLELANYEQYF. Written as DNA, the CDR3 is TGTGCCAGCAGCTTAGAACTAGCGAACTACGAGCAGTACTTC.